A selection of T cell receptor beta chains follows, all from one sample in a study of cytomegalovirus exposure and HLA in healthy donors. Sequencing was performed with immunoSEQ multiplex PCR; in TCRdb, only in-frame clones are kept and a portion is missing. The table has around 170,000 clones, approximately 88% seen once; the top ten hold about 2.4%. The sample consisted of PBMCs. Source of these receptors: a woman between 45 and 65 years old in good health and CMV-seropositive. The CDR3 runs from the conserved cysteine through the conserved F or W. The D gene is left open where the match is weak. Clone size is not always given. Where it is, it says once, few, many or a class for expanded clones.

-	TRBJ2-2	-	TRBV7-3	TGTGCCAGCAGCTTAGACAATACGAACACCGGGGAGCTGTTTTTT	CASSLDNTNTGELFF
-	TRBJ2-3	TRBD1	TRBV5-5	TGTGCCAGCAGCTCGATATTTACCGGGACAGGGAGCACAGATACGCAGTATTTT	CASSSIFTGTGSTDTQYF
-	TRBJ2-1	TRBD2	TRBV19	TGTGCCAGCTCCGGGGCGGGGGGGCCTCTGAATGAGCAGTTCTTC	CASSGAGGPLNEQFF
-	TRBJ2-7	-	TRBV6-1	TGTGCCAGCAGTGGGACTACCTACGAGCAGTACTTC	CASSGTTYEQYF
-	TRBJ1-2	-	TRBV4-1	TGCGCCAGCAGCCAAGCGAGAGGGACATTTAACTATGGCTACACCTTC	CASSQARGTFNYGYTF
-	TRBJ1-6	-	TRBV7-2	TGTGCCAGCAGCCAGGACAGTCCAGGTTGGCCCCTCCACTTT	CASSQDSPGWPLHF
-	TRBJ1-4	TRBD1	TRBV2	TGTGCCAGCACTTCCGGGGGACAGGGCGGAGAAAAACTGTTTTTT	CASTSGGQGGEKLFF
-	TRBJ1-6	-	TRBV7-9	TGTTCCAGCAGCCAAGCGACAGTGAATAATTCACCCCTCCACTTT	CSSSQATVNNSPLHF
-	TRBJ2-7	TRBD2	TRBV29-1	TGCAGCGTTGTTTTAGCGGGACCCTACGAGCAGTACTTC	CSVVLAGPYEQYF
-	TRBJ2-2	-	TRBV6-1	TGTGCCAGCAGTGAACTAGGACAGCTGAACACCGGGGAGCTGTTTTTT	CASSELGQLNTGELFF
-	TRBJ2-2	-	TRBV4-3	TGCGCCAGCAGCCAACTGGAAGGGGTTGGGGAGCTGTTTTTT	CASSQLEGVGELFF
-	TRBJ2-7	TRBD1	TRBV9	TGTGCCAGCAGTCCCGGGACAGGGACCCCTGGGCAGTACTTC	CASSPGTGTPGQYF
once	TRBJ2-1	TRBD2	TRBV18	TGTGCCAGCTCACCTCCGGGACTAGGAATTAATGAGCAGTTCTTC	CASSPPGLGINEQFF
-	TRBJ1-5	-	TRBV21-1	TGTGCCAGCAGCACCACCGGGACAGCTATAGATAGCAATCAGCCCCAGCATTTT	CASSTTGTAIDSNQPQHF
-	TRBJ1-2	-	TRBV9	TGTGCCAGCAACAGAGCACCCAGGGGTGGCTACACCTTC	CASNRAPRGGYTF
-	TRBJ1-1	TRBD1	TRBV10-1	TGCGCCAGCAGTGTGGGACAGGGTAGAATGAACACTGAAGCTTTCTTT	CASSVGQGRMNTEAFF
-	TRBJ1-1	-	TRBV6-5	TGTGCCAGCCTTTCTAAGGGGCGCGGCACTGAAGCTTTCTTT	CASLSKGRGTEAFF
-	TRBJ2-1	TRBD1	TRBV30	TGTGCCTGGAGTATCACCGGGACAGGCACCTACAATGAGCAGTTCTTC	CAWSITGTGTYNEQFF
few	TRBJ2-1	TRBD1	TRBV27	TGTGCCAGCATCTCGGGACAGAGCTCCTACAATGAGCAGTTCTTC	CASISGQSSYNEQFF
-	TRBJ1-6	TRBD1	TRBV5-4	TGTGCCAGCAGCTTGGGATCGGACAGGGGGCAAAATTCACCCCTCCACTTT	CASSLGSDRGQNSPLHF
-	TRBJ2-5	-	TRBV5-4	TGTGCCAGCAGCAAGCGGGCCGCAGATTTACAAGAGACCCAGTACTTC	CASSKRAADLQETQYF
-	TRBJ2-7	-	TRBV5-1	TGCGCCAGCAGCTTAAACCCCCAAGGGGTAAATCCCTACGAGCAGTACTTC	CASSLNPQGVNPYEQYF
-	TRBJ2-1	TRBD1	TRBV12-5	TGTGCTAGTGGTTTTTCGGGAAAAAACGACAGGGCAGAGAATGAGCAGTTCTTC	CASGFSGKNDRAENEQFF
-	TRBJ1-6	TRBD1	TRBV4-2	TGTGCCAGCAGCCAGGGGGACAGCTCCTATAATTCACCCCTCCACTTT	CASSQGDSSYNSPLHF
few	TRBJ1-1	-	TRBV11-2	TGTGCCAGCAGCTCAGGGGTAGGGTTCAAGAACACTGAAGCTTTCTTT	CASSSGVGFKNTEAFF
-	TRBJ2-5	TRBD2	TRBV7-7	TGTGCTAGCACCCTCGGGCGGGGGGCAGGCCAGACCCAGTACTTC	CASTLGRGAGQTQYF
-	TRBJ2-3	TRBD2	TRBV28	TGTGCCAGCACCCATAGACGACTAGCGGGGTACACAGATACGCAGTATTTT	CASTHRRLAGYTDTQYF
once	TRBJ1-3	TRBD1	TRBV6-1	TGTGCCAGCCAGGGACAGATGAATGTTGGAAACACCATATATTTT	CASQGQMNVGNTIYF
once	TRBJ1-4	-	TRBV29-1	TGCAGCGTCCTGGACAGCAGGAATGAAAAACTGTTTTTT	CSVLDSRNEKLFF
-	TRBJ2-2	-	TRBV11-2	TGTGCCAGCAGCTTATTAGGGGTCGGCACCGGGGAGCTGTTTTTT	CASSLLGVGTGELFF
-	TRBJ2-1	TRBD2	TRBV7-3	TGTGCCAGCAGCCGCGCGCACGGGGGGTTCAATGAGCAGTTCTTC	CASSRAHGGFNEQFF
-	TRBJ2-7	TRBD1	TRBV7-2	TGTGCCAGCAGCTTGGGAACAGGGGCGTACGAGCAGTACTTC	CASSLGTGAYEQYF